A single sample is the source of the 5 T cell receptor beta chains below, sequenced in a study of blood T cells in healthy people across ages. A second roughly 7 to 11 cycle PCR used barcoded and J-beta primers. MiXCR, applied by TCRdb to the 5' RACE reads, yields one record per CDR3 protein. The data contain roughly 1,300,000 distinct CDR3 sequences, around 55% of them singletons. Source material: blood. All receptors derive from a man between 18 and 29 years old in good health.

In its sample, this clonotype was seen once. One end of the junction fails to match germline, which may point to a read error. CDR3 DNA: TGTGCCACCAGTAGAGCCGAACTAGCGGGCCCGGACAATGAGCAGTTCTTC. As protein: CATSRAELAGPDNEQFF. The chain joins TRBV15 to TRBJ2-1; 9 bases match TRBD2. This CDR3 has 17 amino acids. Germline V gene sequence: CDR1 LNHNV, CDR2 YYDKDF (reference sequence).

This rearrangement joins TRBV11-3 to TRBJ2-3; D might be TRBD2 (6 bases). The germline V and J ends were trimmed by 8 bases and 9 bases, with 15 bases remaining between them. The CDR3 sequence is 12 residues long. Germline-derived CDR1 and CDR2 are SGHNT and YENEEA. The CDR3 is CASGLRGSTQYF. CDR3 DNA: TGTGCCAGCGGACTAAGGGGTAGCACGCAGTATTTT.

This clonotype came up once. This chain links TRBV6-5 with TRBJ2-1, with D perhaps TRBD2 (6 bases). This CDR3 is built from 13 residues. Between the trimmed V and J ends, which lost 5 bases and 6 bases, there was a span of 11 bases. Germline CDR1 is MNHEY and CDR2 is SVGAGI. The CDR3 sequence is CASSDGSANEQFF. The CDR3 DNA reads TGTGCCAGCAGTGACGGGAGCGCCAATGAGCAGTTCTTC.

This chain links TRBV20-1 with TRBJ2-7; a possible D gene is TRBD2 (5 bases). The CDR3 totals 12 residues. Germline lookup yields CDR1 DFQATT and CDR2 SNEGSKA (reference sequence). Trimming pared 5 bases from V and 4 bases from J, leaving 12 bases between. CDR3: CSAPGMGYEQYF. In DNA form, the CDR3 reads TGCAGTGCTCCGGGAATGGGGTACGAGCAGTACTTC.

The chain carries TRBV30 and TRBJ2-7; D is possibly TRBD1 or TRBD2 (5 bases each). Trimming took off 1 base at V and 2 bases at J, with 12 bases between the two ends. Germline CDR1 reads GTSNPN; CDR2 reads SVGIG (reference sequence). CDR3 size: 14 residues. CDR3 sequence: CAWSAGDGTYEQYF. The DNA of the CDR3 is TGTGCCTGGAGTGCCGGGGACGGTACCTACGAGCAGTACTTC.